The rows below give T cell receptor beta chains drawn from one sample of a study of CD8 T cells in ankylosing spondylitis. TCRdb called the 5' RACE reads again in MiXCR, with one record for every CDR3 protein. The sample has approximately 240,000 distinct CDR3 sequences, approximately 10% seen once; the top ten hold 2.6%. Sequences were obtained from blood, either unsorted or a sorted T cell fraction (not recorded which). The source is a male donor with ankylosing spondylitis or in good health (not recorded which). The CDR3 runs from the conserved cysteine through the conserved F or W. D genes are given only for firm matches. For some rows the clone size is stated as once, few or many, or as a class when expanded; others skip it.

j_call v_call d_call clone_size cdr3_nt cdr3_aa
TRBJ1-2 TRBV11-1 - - TGTGCCAGCAGCTTAGCGGCAGGGAATGGCTACACCTTC CASSLAAGNGYTF
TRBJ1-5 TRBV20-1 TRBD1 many TGCAGTGCTGCCGGGACAGGGGTTAATAGCAATCAGCCCCAGCATTTT CSAAGTGVNSNQPQHF
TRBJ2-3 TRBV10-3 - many TGTGCCATCGGTTACTCCACAGATACGCAGTATTTT CAIGYSTDTQYF
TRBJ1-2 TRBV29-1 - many TGCAGCGTTGCAGGGAACTATGGCTACACCTTC CSVAGNYGYTF
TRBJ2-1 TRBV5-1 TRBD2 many TGCGCCAGCAGCTCTAGCGGGAGCTCCTACAATGAGCAGTTCTTC CASSSSGSSYNEQFF
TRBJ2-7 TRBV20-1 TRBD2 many TGCAGTGCTCCCGAAACTAGCGGGAGGATCCACGAGCAGTACTTC CSAPETSGRIHEQYF
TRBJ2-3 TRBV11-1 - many TGTGCCAGCAGCCCTCGACAGGAAGGTATAGATACGCAGTATTTT CASSPRQEGIDTQYF
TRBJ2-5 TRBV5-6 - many TGTGCCAGCACCTTTATAGACAGGCTCCAAGAGACCCAGTACTTC CASTFIDRLQETQYF
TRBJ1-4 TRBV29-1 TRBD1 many TGCAGCGTTGTCCAGGGGGCGGGGAAACTGTTTTTT CSVVQGAGKLFF
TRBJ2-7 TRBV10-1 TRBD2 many TGCGCCAGCAGCCGAGCGGGGAACGCTGACGAGCAGTACTTC CASSRAGNADEQYF
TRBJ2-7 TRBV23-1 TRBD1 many TGCGCCAGCAGTCAATACAGGGACAGGGATTCTCAAGTCACCTACGAGCAGTACTTC CASSQYRDRDSQVTYEQYF
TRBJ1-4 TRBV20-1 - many TGCAGTGCTAGAGATTTGGGTGAAAAACTGTTTTTT CSARDLGEKLFF
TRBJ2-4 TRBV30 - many TGTGCCTGGACGGCCCAAGCCAAAAACATTCAGTACTTC CAWTAQAKNIQYF
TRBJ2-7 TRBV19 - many TGTGCCAGTAGGAAGACGGACCGTTACTCCTACGAGCAGTACTTC CASRKTDRYSYEQYF
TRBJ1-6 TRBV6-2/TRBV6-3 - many TGTGCCAGCGTTCGGCCGGGGGAAGGAAAGAATTCACCCCTCCACTTT CASVRPGEGKNSPLHF
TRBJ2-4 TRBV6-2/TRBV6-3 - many TGTGCCAGCAGTTACTCGAGGGGCCCCGGAGACATTCAGTACTTC CASSYSRGPGDIQYF
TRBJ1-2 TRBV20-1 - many TGCAGTGCTAGTGTAGGGGGACCCTCCTATGGCTACACCTTC CSASVGGPSYGYTF
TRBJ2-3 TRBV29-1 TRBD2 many TGCAGCGTGCTAGCGGGGTCGACAGATACGCAGTATTTT CSVLAGSTDTQYF
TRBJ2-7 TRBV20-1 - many TGCAGTGCTAGCAGCTCCTACGAGCAGTACTTC CSASSSYEQYF
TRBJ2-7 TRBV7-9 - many TGTGCCAGCCACGGAAGGTCCTACGAGCAGTACTTC CASHGRSYEQYF
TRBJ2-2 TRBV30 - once TGTGCCTGGAGGGGGGACGCCGAGACCGGGGAGCTGTTTTTT CAWRGDAETGELFF
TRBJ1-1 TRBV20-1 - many TGCAGTGCTCCGGACGGTTACACTGAAGCTTTCTTT CSAPDGYTEAFF
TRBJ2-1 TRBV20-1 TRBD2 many TGCAGTGCCTGTCGCAGCGGGGGGGCTTCCTACAATGAGCAGTTCTTC CSACRSGGASYNEQFF
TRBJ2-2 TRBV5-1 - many TGCGCCAGCAGCTTGTATCCAGATTACACCGGGGAGCTGTTTTTT CASSLYPDYTGELFF
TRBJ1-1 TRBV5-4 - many TGTGCCAGCAGCCCGACAGCGAACACTGAAGCTTTCTTT CASSPTANTEAFF
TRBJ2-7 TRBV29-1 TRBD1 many TGCAGCGTTTTGACAGGGGGGTCCTACGAGCAGTACTTC CSVLTGGSYEQYF
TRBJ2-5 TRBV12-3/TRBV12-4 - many TGTGCCAGCAGTTTAGGGCCAGGTTACCAAGAGACCCAGTACTTC CASSLGPGYQETQYF
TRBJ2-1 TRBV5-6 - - TGTGCCAGCAGCTCCAACGCGGAACAGTTCTTC CASSSNAEQFF
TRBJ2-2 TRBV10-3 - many TGTGCCATCAGAGGCAACGGGGAGCTGTTTTTT CAIRGNGELFF
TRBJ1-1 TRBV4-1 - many TGCGCCAGCAGTTTGAGGGACGGCAGCATGAACACTGAAGCTTTCTTT CASSLRDGSMNTEAFF
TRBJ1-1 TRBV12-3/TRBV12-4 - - TGTGCCAGCAGCTTTTCCGGGACACGAGGAACTGAAGCTTTCTTT CASSFSGTRGTEAFF
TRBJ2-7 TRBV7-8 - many TGTGCCAGCAGCTTTGGCAGGGGCCCCTACGAGCAGTACTTC CASSFGRGPYEQYF
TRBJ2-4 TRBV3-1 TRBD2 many TGTGCCAGCAGCCAAGACCGGGGGGAAAACATTCAGTACTTC CASSQDRGENIQYF
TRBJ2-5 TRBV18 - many TGTGCCAGCTCACCACCGGTGGGTGCCGGGGGGACCCAGTACTTC CASSPPVGAGGTQYF
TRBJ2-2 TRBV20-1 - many TGCAGTGCTAGGGGAATTAACACCGGGGAGCTGTTTTTT CSARGINTGELFF
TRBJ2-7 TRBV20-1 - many TGCAGTGCTAGAGTCGTCGGGGTAAGCTCCTACGAGCAGTACTTC CSARVVGVSSYEQYF
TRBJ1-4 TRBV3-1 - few TGTGCCTCCGGCTATACCCCTGAAAAACTGTTTTTT CASGYTPEKLFF
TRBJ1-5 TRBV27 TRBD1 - TGTGCCAGCACTTTATTCGGACAGGGAACGGTTGGTCAGCCCCAGCATTTT CASTLFGQGTVGQPQHF
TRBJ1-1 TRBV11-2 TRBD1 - TGTGCCAGCAGCTTACCCCGACAGGGAACCCGCTCGGCTGAAGCTTTCTTT CASSLPRQGTRSAEAFF
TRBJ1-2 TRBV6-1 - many TGTGCCAGCAGCTTTACCAGCAGCAGCTATGGCTACACCTTC CASSFTSSSYGYTF
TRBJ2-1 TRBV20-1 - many TGCAGTGCTAGTATTAAGCGGAACAATGAGCAGTTCTTC CSASIKRNNEQFF
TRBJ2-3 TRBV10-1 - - TGCGCCAGCAGTGAGAGCGGCACAGATACGCAGTATTTT CASSESGTDTQYF
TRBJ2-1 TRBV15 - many TGTGCCACCAGCAACCTAGTTTATAGTGAGCAGTTCTTC CATSNLVYSEQFF
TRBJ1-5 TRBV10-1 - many TGCGCCAGCAGTGAGCAGGGGTATCAGCCCCAGCATTTT CASSEQGYQPQHF
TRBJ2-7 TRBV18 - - TGTGCCAGCTCACTTAATCAAGACTCCTTCTACGAGCAGTACTTC CASSLNQDSFYEQYF
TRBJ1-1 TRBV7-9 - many TGTGCCAGCAGCCCCCCGGACCAGAACACTGAAGCTTTCTTT CASSPPDQNTEAFF
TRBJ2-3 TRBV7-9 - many TGTGCCAGCAGCTTAGTCCGCAGGGGTCGGGGAGATACGCAGTATTTT CASSLVRRGRGDTQYF
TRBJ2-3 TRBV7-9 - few TGTGCCAGCAGTTCCAGCGGGCGAAGCACAGATACGCAGTATTTT CASSSSGRSTDTQYF
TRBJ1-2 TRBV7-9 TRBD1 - TGTGCCAGCAGCCCCCCAAGGGGGACAGGGAAGAACTATGGCTACACCTTC CASSPPRGTGKNYGYTF
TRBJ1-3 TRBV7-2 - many TGTGCCAGCAGCTCCTTCAGCGGAAACACCATATATTTT CASSSFSGNTIYF
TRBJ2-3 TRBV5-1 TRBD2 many TGCGCCAGCACCCGACTAGCGGGGGCCTCCACAGATACGCAGTATTTT CASTRLAGASTDTQYF
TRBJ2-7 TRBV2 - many TGTGCCAGCAGTGAAGAAGGGAGCTCCTACGAGCAGTACTTC CASSEEGSSYEQYF
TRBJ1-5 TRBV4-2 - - TGTGCCAGCAGCCAAGAAGGGGGAAATAGCAATCAGCCCCAGCATTTT CASSQEGGNSNQPQHF